This TCR beta chain is from a study of T cell responses to AZD1222 COVID-19 vaccine. Looking at the study overall: Second doses that came at about 4 or about 12 weeks were put together.

With regard to this clone: The target antigen is unknown.

Profiling relied on immunoSEQ multiplex PCR, and the TCRdb table lists in-frame clones only, not all of them. The table records around 150,000 clones, roughly 88% of them present only once. CDR3 length: 14 residues. Trimming left V 2 bases short and J 9 bases short, with 13 bases between. CDR1 SGHVS and CDR2 FQNEAQ come from the germline V gene. Overall study findings and caveats: Spike-specific TCR breadth and depth both grew after two AZD1222 doses. Close to half of all spike-specific TCRs reportedly target regions of the variants that are unmutated. Clonal diversity may have been underestimated in mostly white British donors.

This sequence joins TRBV7-8 and TRBJ2-2; D is undetermined. The TCR comes from an adult in good health. The sequences come from peripheral blood, collected on day 0 of AZD1222 vaccination. CDR3 in DNA: TGTGCCAGCAGCTTATTGTTGTTAACCCGGGAGCTGTTTTTT. This encodes CASSLLLLTRELFF.